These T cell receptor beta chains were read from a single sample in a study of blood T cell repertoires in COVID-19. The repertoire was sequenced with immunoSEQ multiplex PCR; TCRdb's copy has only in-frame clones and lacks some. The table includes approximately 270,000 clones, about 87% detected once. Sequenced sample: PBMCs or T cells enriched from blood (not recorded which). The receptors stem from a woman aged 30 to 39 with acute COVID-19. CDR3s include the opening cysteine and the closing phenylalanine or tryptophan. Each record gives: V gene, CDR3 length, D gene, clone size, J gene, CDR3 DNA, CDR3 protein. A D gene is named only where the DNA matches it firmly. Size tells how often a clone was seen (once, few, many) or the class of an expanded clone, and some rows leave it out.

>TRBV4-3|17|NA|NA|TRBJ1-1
TGCGCCAGCAGCCAAGATAACCCCATCGGGGAGAGGACTGAAGCTTTCTTT
CASSQDNPIGERTEAFF
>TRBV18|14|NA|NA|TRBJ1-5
TGTGCCAGCTCACCAGGGCCAGCCAATCAGCCCCAGCATTTT
CASSPGPANQPQHF
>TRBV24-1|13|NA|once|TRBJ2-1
TGTGCCACCAGTGATGCCTACTACAATGAGCAGTTCTTC
CATSDAYYNEQFF
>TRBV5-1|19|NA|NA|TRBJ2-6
TGCGCCAGCAGCTTGTTAAGCCAGGCCTCTCTGGGGCAGGCCAACGTCCTGACTTTC
CASSLLSQASLGQANVLTF
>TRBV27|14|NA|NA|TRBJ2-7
TGTGCCAGCACCCCGGGGGACCTCCCCAACGAGCAGTACTTC
CASTPGDLPNEQYF
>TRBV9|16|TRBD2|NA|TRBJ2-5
TGTGCCAGCAACAATAGGGCTAGCGGAGGGGAGGAGACCCAGTACTTC
CASNNRASGGEETQYF
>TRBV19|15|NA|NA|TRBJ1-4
TGTGCCAGTAGTATCTCGACAGCCTTAAATGAAAAACTGTTTTTT
CASSISTALNEKLFF
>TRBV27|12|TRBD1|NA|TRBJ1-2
TGTGCCAGCAGTCAGGGACAGGGCCCTATTGCCTTC
CASSQGQGPIAF
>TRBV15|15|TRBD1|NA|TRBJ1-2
TGTGCCACCAGCCCACCCGGACAGGAGGTGCATGGCTACACCTTC
CATSPPGQEVHGYTF
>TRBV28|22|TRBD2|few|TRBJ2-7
TGTGCCAGCAGTTTGTGGACAGGGAGACTAGCGGGAGTCCCAAGTGGAAATTACGAGCAGTACTTC
CASSLWTGRLAGVPSGNYEQYF
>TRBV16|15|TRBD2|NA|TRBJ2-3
TGTGCCAGCAGCCAAACTAGCGGGATTACAGATACGCAGTATTTT
CASSQTSGITDTQYF
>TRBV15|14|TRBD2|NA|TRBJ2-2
TGTGCCACCAGCAGGCGGGGGGACACCGGGGAGCTGTTTTTT
CATSRRGDTGELFF
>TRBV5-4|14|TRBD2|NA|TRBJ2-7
TGTGCCAGCAGCTCCGGGGGGGGGACGTACGAGCAGTACTTC
CASSSGGGTYEQYF
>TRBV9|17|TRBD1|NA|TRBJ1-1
TGTGCCAGCAGCGCCCCACAGGGGTCCCCCTATAACACTGAAGCTTTCTTT
CASSAPQGSPYNTEAFF
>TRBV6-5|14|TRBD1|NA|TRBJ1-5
TGTGCCAGCAACTTGAACAGGGGGCCTCAGCCCCAGCATTTT
CASNLNRGPQPQHF
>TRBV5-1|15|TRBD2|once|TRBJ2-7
TGCGCCAGCAGCTCCCCTAGCGGGAGCTCCTACGAGCAGTACTTC
CASSSPSGSSYEQYF
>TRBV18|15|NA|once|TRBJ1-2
TGTGCCAGCTCACCAGGGACACAAGCTAACTATGGCTACACCTTC
CASSPGTQANYGYTF
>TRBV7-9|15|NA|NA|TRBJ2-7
TGTGCCAGCAGCCCCTTGGGGGGAAGCACCTACGAGCAGTACTTC
CASSPLGGSTYEQYF
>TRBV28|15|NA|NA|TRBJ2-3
TGTGCCAGCAGGATTGGACAGATATTCACAGATACGCAGTATTTT
CASRIGQIFTDTQYF
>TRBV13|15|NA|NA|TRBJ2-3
TGTGCCAGCAGCCCGGACACGCCTAGCACAGATACGCAGTATTTT
CASSPDTPSTDTQYF
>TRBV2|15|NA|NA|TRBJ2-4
TGTGCCAGCAGTGATGAGGCGCTAGCCAAAAACATTCAGTACTTC
CASSDEALAKNIQYF
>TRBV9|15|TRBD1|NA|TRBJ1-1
TGTGCCAGCAGCGTAGTAGGACAGGCGTACACTGAAGCTTTCTTT
CASSVVGQAYTEAFF
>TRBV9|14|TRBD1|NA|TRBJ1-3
TGTGCCAGCACTTCTCCGGGACAGGGAAACACCATATATTTT
CASTSPGQGNTIYF
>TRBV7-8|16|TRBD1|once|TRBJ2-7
TGTGCCAGCAGCTTAGAGGCCCTGACAGGGGGCTCCGAGCAGTACTTC
CASSLEALTGGSEQYF
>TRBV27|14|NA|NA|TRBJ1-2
TGTGCCAGCAGTTTTTTCGCAGGGTCCTATGGCTACACCTTC
CASSFFAGSYGYTF
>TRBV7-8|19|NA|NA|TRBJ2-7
TGTGCCAGCAGCTTACTTCCGGGACAAGCAGCGAAGAATTTGTACGAGCAGTACTTC
CASSLLPGQAAKNLYEQYF
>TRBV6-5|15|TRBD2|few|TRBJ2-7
TGTGCCAGCAGTCCGACTAGCGGGAGGTCCTACGAGCAGTACTTC
CASSPTSGRSYEQYF
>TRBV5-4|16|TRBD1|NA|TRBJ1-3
TGTGCCAGCAGCACCTGGACAGGGGGTTCTGGAAACACCATATATTTT
CASSTWTGGSGNTIYF
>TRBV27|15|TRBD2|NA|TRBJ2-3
TGTGCCAGTACGAAATCCCTAGCGGAAAGGGATACGCAGTATTTT
CASTKSLAERDTQYF
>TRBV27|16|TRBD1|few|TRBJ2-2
TGTGCCAGCAGTTCCGCGTTGGGACAGGGCACCGGGGAGCTGTTTTTT
CASSSALGQGTGELFF
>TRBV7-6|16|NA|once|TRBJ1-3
TGTGCCAGCAGCCCCGTCGGTGGAGGAGTTGGAAACACCATATATTTT
CASSPVGGGVGNTIYF
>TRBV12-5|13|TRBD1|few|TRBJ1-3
TGTGCCAATGGCCGACAGGGGCTCAGCACCATATATTTT
CANGRQGLSTIYF
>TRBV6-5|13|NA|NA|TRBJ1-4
TGTGCCAGCAGGAGGGGGATGAATGAAAAACTGTTTTTT
CASRRGMNEKLFF
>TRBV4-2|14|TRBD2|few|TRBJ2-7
TGTGCCAGCAGCCTGGGGACTAGCGGGTCGTTCCAGTACTTC
CASSLGTSGSFQYF
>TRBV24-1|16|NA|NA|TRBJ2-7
TGTGCCACCAGTGATCATAATCAGGGGGGAGACTACGAGCAGTACTTC
CATSDHNQGGDYEQYF
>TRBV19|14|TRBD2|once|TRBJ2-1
TGTGCCAGTAGTATTGGCGGGAGCTACAATGAGCAGTTCTTC
CASSIGGSYNEQFF
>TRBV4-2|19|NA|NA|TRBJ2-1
TGTGCCAGCAGCCAAGAGACCGGACAACACAGTAGCTCCTACAATGAGCAGTTCTTC
CASSQETGQHSSSYNEQFF
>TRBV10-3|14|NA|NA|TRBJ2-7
TGTGCCATCAGTGAGATTGACAGCACCTACGAGCAGTACTTC
CAISEIDSTYEQYF
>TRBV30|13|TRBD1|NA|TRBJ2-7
TGTGCCTTCTCGGGACAGGGGTACTACGAGCAGTACTTC
CAFSGQGYYEQYF
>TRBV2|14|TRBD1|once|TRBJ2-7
TGTGCCAGCGCCGACAGGGTGGCCTCCTACGAGCAGTACTTC
CASADRVASYEQYF
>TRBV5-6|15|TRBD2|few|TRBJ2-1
TGTGCCAGCAGTCAAGGGACTAGCGCCTACAATGAGCAGTTCTTC
CASSQGTSAYNEQFF
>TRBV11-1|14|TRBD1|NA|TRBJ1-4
TGTGCCAGCAGTCCACCGGGACAGGGCGGAACAGTGTTTTTT
CASSPPGQGGTVFF
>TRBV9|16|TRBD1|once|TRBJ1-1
TGTGCCAGCAGCGTAGAGGGACAGATTATGAACACTGAAGCTTTCTTT
CASSVEGQIMNTEAFF
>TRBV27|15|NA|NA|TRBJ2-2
TGTGCCAGCAGTTCCGGGACTTTAAACACCGGGGAGCTGTTTTTT
CASSSGTLNTGELFF
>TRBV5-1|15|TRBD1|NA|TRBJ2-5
TGCGCCAGCAGCCGCTCTCGGGACAGGGGGGAGACCCAGTACTTC
CASSRSRDRGETQYF
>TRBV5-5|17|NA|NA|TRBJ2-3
TGTGCCAGCAGCTTGAATCTCGGGGGACTCCAGGGAGATACGCAGTATTTT
CASSLNLGGLQGDTQYF
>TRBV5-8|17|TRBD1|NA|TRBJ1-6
TGTGCCAGCAGCTTTAGCGAGGGGACAGATTATAATTCACCCCTCCACTTT
CASSFSEGTDYNSPLHF
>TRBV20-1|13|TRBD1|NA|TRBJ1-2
TGCAGTGCTAGTTTGGGACAGCTCTATGGCTACACCTTC
CSASLGQLYGYTF
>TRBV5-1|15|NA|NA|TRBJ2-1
TGCGCCAGCAGCTTTGACGGAGGGACCTACAATGAGCAGTTCTTC
CASSFDGGTYNEQFF
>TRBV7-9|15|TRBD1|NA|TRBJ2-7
TGTGCCAGCAGCTCCGAACAGGGGGCGAGCTTTGAGCAGTACTTC
CASSSEQGASFEQYF
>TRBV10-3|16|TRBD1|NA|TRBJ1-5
TGTGCCATCAGTGAGGGACAGGGTTTAGGCAATCAGCCCCAGCATTTT
CAISEGQGLGNQPQHF
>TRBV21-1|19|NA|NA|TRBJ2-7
TGTGCCAGCAGCAAAGACTCCCGGACAGGGTACCTGCTCACCTACGAGCAGTACTTC
CASSKDSRTGYLLTYEQYF
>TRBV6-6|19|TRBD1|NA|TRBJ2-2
TGTGCCAGCAGTCAGCCGTTGACAGGGATAGGGACGAACACCGGGGAGCTGTTTTTT
CASSQPLTGIGTNTGELFF
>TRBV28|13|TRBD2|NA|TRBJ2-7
TGTGCCAGCACGCAAGCGGGAGAGTACGAGCAGTACTTC
CASTQAGEYEQYF